These 2 T cell receptor beta chains share one sample of origin, sequenced in a study of fetal regulatory T cell absence and autoimmunity. Sequencing used immunoSEQ multiplex PCR; TCRdb keeps in-frame clones, though not all of them. The repertoire holds about 95,000 clones, with around 72% as singletons. The sample taken for sequencing was pancreas tissue. Every receptor here comes from a male donor with IPEX syndrome.

The V gene is TRBV27, the J gene TRBJ1-1; unclear D gene. The CDR3 spans 11 residues. Germline V CDR1 and CDR2: MNHEY, SMNVEV (reference sequence). V lost 8 bases, J lost 1 base, and 5 bases lay in between. CDR3: CASWGNTEAFF. CDR3 sequence (DNA): TGTGCCAGCTGGGGGAACACTGAAGCTTTCTTT.

In this sample, this clone turned up once. The gene calls are TRBV18 and TRBJ2-2; the D gene is possibly TRBD2 (5 bases). Trimming took off 3 bases at V and 8 bases at J, with 22 bases between the two ends. The CDR3 length is 17 residues. CDR1 is KGHSH, CDR2 LQKENI, per germline. CDR3 region: CASSPQEGNRGMGELFF. Written as DNA, the CDR3 is TGTGCCAGCTCACCCCAGGAAGGCAATCGGGGTATGGGGGAGCTGTTTTTT.